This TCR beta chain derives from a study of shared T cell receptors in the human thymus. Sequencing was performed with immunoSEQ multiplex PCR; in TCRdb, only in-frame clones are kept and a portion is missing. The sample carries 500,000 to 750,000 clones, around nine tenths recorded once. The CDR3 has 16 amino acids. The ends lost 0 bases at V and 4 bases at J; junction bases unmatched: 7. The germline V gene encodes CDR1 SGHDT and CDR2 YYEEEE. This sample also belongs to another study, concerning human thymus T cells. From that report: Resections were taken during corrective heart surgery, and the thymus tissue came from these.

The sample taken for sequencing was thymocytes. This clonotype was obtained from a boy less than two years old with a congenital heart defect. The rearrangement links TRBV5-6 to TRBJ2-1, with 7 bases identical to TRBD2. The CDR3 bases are TGTGCCAGCAGCTTGGCGCGGGAGAAGGATTACAATGAGCAGTTCTTC. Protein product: CASSLAREKDYNEQFF.